Following are 6 T cell receptor beta chains from one sample sequenced in a study of lymphopenia after photon versus proton radiotherapy. TCRdb's copy holds only in-frame clones and misses some; the assay was immunoSEQ multiplex PCR. Of tens of thousands of clones listed, 83% are singletons. Sequences were derived from peripheral blood, sampled from a patient treated with proton-based radiotherapy. The receptor source for this set is a man aged 55-75 years with pancreatic cancer.

This clone has only a few counts. At one end the junction does not follow the germline gene, possibly because of a read error. CDR3 region: CASSLSWGGEQFF. CDR3 in DNA: TGTGCTAGCAGCTTGTCCTGGGGGGGTGAGCAGTTCTTC. The rearrangement joins TRBV7-7 to TRBJ2-1; TRBD2 agrees at 7 bases. From germline, CDR1 is SSHAT and CDR2 FNYEAQ (reference sequence). CDR3 size: 13 residues. Full variable domain (missing parts from reference TRBV7-7 and TRBJ2-1): GAGVSQSPRYKVTKRGQDVTLRCDPISSHATLYWYQQALGQGPEFLTYFNYEAQPDKSGLPSDRFSAERPEGSISTLTIQRTEQRDSAMYRCASSLSWGGEQFFGPGTRLTVL.

This chain connects TRBV4-1 to TRBJ2-1, with unresolved D. This CDR3 has 15 residues. Trimming removed 0 bases from V and 11 bases from J, with 17 bases in between. Germline CDR1 is MGHRA and CDR2 is YSYEKL. CDR3 nucleotide sequence: TGCGCCAGCAGCCAAGATGGAACCACCATTAGGAAGCAGTTCTTC. It specifies CASSQDGTTIRKQFF.

The genes are TRBV11-3 and TRBJ2-1; 11 positions match TRBD2. There are 15 residues in the CDR3. Germline CDR1 reads SGHNT; CDR2 reads YENEEA. V gave up 5 bases and J gave up 9 bases; unmatched junction bases: 9. CDR3: CASSRGLAGSPEQFF. In nucleotides, the CDR3 is TGTGCCAGCAGCCGTGGACTAGCGGGCTCCCCTGAGCAGTTCTTC.

The rearrangement links TRBV11-2 to TRBJ2-5; 10 bases align to TRBD2. V trimming: 6 bases; J trimming: 5 bases; junction bases outside the gene matches: 9. CDR3 length: 15 amino acids. The germline CDR1 and CDR2 sequences are SGHAT and FQNNGV. CDR3: CASRRPGTSVETQYF. The CDR3 nucleotides are TGTGCCAGCAGACGTCCCGGGACTAGCGTGGAGACCCAGTACTTC.

The V call is TRBV11-1, the J call TRBJ2-2, with D tentatively TRBD1 (6 bases). V shed 5 bases and J shed 4 bases, with 8 bases lying between them. The germline V gene has CDR1 SGHAT and CDR2 FQDESV (reference sequence). CDR3 length: 13 amino acids. The CDR3 DNA is TGTGCCAGCAGCCGACAGGCCACCGGGGAGCTGTTTTTT. Residues: CASSRQATGELFF.

This clone turned up a few times. The chain has TRBV7-2 and TRBJ1-5; D is possibly TRBD1 (5 bases). V was pared by 1 base and J by 7 bases, with 8 bases between. The germline gives CDR1 SGHTA, CDR2 FQGNSA. The CDR3 totals 13 residues. The DNA for the CDR3 is TGTGCCAGCAGCTTAGGGGGCCGACAGCCCCAGCATTTT. Its translation is CASSLGGRQPQHF.